Given below is one T cell receptor (beta chain) in context. As yet, its antigen is unknown. Assay execution proceeded at the deep level. Investigators spread the genomic DNA of each subset evenly over several immunoSEQ plates. Only in-frame clones appear in the TCRdb table, and some are missing; sequencing was by immunoSEQ multiplex PCR. The sample yields more than 2,000,000 clones, approximately 95% seen once. The data were obtained in a study of shared clonotypes between healthy human individuals. Study-level results: Shared clonotypes: approximately 4.5% naive CD4, roughly 3.8% naive CD8, under 2.5% memory CD4, 0.4% memory CD8. The four-donor shared clonotypes exceeded non-shared clonotypes in generation probability, with non-shared ones scoring lower.

Unmatched junction bases numbered 6, after V lost 4 bases and J lost 5 bases. The CDR3 has 14 residues. Germline V lookup: CDR1 MNHNY, CDR2 SVGAGI (reference sequence). The TCR sequence derives from a man younger than 35 in good health. Some clones in this sample may be carry-over from other donors' samples. Sequencing was carried out using naive CD4+ T cells from PBMCs. The subset: CD45RA+ positively selected. The chain is built from TRBV6-6 and TRBJ2-7, with 9 bases fitting TRBD2. The CDR3 DNA is TGTGCCAGCAGTTGGAGCGGGAGGAGTAACGAGCAGTACTTC. It is translated as CASSWSGRSNEQYF.